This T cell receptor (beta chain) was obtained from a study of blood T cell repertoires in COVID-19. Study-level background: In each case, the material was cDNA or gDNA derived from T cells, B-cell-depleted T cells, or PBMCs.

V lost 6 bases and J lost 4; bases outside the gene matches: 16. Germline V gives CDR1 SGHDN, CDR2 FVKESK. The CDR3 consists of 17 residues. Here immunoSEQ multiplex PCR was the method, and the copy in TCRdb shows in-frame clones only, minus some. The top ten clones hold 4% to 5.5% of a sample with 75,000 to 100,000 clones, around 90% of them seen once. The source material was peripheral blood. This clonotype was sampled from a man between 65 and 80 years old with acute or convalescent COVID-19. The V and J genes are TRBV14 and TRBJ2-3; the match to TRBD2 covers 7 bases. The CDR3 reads CASRTGERGGGADTQYF. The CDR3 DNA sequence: TGTGCCAGCAGGACGGGGGAGCGGGGCGGAGGGGCAGATACGCAGTATTTT. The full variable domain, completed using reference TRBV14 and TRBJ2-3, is EAGVTQFPSHSVIEKGQTVTLRCDPISGHDNLYWYRRVMGKEIKFLLHFVKESKQDESGMPNNRFLAERTGGTYSTLKVQPAELEDSGVYFCASRTGERGGGADTQYFGPGTRLTVL.